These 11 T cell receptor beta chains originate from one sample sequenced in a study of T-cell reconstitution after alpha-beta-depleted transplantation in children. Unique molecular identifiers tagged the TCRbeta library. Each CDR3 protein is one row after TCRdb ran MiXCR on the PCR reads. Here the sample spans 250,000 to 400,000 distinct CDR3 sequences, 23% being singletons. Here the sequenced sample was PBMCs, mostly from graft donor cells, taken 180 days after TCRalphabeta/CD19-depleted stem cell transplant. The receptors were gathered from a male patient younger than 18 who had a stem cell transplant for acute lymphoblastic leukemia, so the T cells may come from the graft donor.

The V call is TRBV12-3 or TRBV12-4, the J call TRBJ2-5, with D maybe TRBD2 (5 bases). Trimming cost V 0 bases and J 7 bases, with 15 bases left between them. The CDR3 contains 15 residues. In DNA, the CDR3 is TGTGCCAGCAGTTTAGCGAGTACTAGTACGGCGACCCAGTACTTC. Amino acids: CASSLASTSTATQYF.

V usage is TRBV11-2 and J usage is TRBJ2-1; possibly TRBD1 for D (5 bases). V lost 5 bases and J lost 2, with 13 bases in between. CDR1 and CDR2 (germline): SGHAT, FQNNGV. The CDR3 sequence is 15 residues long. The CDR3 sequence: CASSLRQQPYNEQFF. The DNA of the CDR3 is TGTGCCAGCAGCCTAAGACAGCAACCCTACAATGAGCAGTTCTTC.

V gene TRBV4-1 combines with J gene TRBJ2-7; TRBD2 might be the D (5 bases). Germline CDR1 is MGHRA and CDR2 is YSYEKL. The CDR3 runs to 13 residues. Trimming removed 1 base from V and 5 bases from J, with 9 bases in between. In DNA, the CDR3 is TGCGCCAGCAGCCAAGGGGTTAGCGACGAGCAGTACTTC. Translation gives CASSQGVSDEQYF.

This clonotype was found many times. CDR3: CASSLRREETQYF. The CDR3 DNA follows: TGTGCCAGCAGTTTACGCAGGGAGGAGACCCAGTACTTC. The chain has TRBV12-3 or TRBV12-4 and TRBJ2-5, with D perhaps being TRBD1 or TRBD2 (5 bases each). The CDR3 extends over 13 amino acids. The V gene lost 2 bases and the J gene lost 5 bases, with 9 bases spanning the gap.

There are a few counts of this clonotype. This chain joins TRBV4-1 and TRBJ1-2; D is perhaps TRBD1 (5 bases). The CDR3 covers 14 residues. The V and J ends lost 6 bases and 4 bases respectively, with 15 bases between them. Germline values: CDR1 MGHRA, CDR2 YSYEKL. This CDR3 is CASRNPGAVYGYTF. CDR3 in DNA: TGCGCCAGCAGGAACCCCGGGGCTGTCTATGGCTACACCTTC.

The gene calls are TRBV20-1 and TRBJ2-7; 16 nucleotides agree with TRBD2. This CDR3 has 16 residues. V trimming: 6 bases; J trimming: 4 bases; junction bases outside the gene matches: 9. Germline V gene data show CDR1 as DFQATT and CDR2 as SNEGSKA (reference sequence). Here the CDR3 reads CSAPGLAGGAGYEQYF. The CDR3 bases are TGCAGTGCGCCGGGACTAGCGGGAGGGGCCGGGTACGAGCAGTACTTC.

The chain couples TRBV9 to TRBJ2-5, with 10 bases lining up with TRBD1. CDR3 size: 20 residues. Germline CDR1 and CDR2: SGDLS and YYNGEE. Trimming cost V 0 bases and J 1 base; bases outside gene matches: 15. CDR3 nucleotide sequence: TGTGCCAGCAGCGTAGGTGTTTTTAGTCGGGACAGGGGCCTCCAAGAGACCCAGTACTTC. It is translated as CASSVGVFSRDRGLQETQYF.

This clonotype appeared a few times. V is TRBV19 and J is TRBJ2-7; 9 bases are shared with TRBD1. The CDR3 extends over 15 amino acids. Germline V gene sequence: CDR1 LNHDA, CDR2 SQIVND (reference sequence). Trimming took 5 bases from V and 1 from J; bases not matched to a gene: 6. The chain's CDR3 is CASSSHRGLSYEQYF. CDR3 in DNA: TGTGCCAGTAGTTCCCACAGGGGGCTTTCCTACGAGCAGTACTTC.

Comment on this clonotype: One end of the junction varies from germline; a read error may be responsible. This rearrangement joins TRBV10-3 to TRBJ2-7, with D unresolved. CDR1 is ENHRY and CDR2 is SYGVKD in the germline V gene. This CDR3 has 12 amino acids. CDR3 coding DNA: TGTGCCATCAGCGGACCCGACGATCACCAGGACTTC. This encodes CAISGPDDHQDF.

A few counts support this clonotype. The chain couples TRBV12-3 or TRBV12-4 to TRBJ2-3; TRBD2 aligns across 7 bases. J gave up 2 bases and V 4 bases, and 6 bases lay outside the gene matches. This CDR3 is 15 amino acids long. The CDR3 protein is CASSWAGVVTDTQYF. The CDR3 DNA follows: TGTGCCAGCAGTTGGGCGGGAGTCGTCACAGATACGCAGTATTTT.

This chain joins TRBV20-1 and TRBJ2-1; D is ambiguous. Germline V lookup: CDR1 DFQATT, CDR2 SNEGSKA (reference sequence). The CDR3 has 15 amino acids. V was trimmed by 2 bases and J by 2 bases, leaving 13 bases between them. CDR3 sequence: CSARISSVPYNEQFF. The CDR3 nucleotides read TGCAGTGCTAGAATTTCTAGTGTCCCCTACAATGAGCAGTTCTTC.